Presented here are 21 T cell receptor beta chains from one specimen sequenced in a study of sequential checkpoint blockade in melanoma. The table came from immunoSEQ multiplex PCR; TCRdb's copy has only in-frame clones and leaves some out. The sample gives roughly 34,000 clones, less than 90% of which show up once; approximately 23% is in the top ten. Treatment meaning: randomized to nivolumab then ipilimumab (arm A) or the reverse (arm B). Sequencing was performed on CD8+ T cells sorted from blood (inferred from file names), taken from a patient given nivolumab and ipilimumab in sequence. Receptors were obtained from a human donor with melanoma.

The CDR3 coding sequence is TGTGCCAGCAGCTTAGCCGGGGACAACACAGATACGCAGTATTTT. Translation: CASSLAGDNTDTQYF. The chain employs TRBV7-2 and TRBJ2-3; D is perhaps TRBD1 (6 bases). The CDR3 consists of 15 residues. Germline CDR1 SGHTA, CDR2 FQGNSA. The ends were cut back, 0 bases at V and 2 bases at J, with 9 bases in the middle.

This chain links TRBV7-2 with TRBJ2-3; 12 positions agree with TRBD2. Germline-derived CDR1 and CDR2 are SGHTA and FQGNSA. The CDR3 runs 15 residues. Germline trimming cut 2 bases from V and 5 bases from J; bases unmatched to any gene: 2. CDR3 amino acids: CASSLPGLAGDTQYF. Here the CDR3 DNA reads TGTGCCAGCAGCTTACCGGGACTAGCGGGAGATACGCAGTATTTT.

This rearrangement joins TRBV4-3 to TRBJ2-1; D possibly corresponds to TRBD1 (5 bases). The CDR3 runs to 15 residues. Germline V gene lookup returns CDR1 LGHNA and CDR2 YSLEER. Between the trimmed V and J ends, which lost 3 bases and 5 bases, there was a span of 14 bases. CDR3 sequence: CASSHQQGTHNEQFF. CDR3 in DNA: TGCGCCAGCAGCCACCAGCAGGGAACCCACAATGAGCAGTTCTTC.

The rearrangement joins TRBV5-6 to TRBJ1-5; the D gene is possibly TRBD1 (5 bases). CDR3 length: 12 amino acids. Deletions cut 2 bases from V and 5 bases from J, with 5 bases between. Looked up from germline, CDR1 is SGHDT and CDR2 is YYEEEE. The CDR3 reads CASSLGDQPQHF. The CDR3 DNA follows: TGTGCCAGCAGCTTAGGGGATCAGCCCCAGCATTTT.

The chain has TRBV27 and TRBJ2-3, with 8 bases identical to TRBD2. The CDR3 is 15 amino acids. Germline CDR1 reads MNHEY; CDR2 reads SMNVEV (reference sequence). Germline trimming cut 6 bases from V and 4 bases from J; bases unmatched to any gene: 9. The CDR3 DNA follows: TGTGCCAGCAGGCCAAGGACTAGCCGACCAGATACGCAGTATTTT. It is translated as CASRPRTSRPDTQYF.

V gene TRBV21-1 combines with J gene TRBJ1-3; TRBD1 reflects the table's D call only, with no check against the DNA. TRBV21-1 is a pseudogene segment. CDR3 length: 17 amino acids. This CDR3 is CASSKVRQGPGGNTIYF. The DNA of the CDR3 is TGTGCCAGCAGCAAGGTTCGACAGGGTCCCGGGGGAAACACCATATATTTT.

The CDR3: CASSLGAEGRNIYEQYF. The CDR3 DNA reads TGTGCCAGCAGCTTGGGAGCTGAAGGGAGGAATATTTACGAGCAGTACTTC. The chain has TRBV5-6 and TRBJ2-7, with D maybe TRBD2 (6 bases). CDR1 is SGHDT and CDR2 is YYEEEE in the germline V gene. This CDR3 is built from 17 residues. V was trimmed by 0 bases and J by 4 bases, leaving 20 bases between them.

The chain couples TRBV7-8 to TRBJ2-7; 8 bases fit TRBD1. The CDR3 is 15 amino acids. V was clipped by 1 base and J by 4 bases; unmatched bases: 6. In germline, CDR1 is SGHVS, CDR2 FQNEAQ. The CDR3 reads CASSLDGTGNYEQYF. CDR3 DNA: TGTGCCAGCAGCTTAGATGGGACAGGTAATTACGAGCAGTACTTC.

The genes are TRBV7-9 and TRBJ2-7, with D perhaps TRBD1 (5 bases). Germline CDR1 SEHNR, CDR2 FQNEAQ (reference sequence). This CDR3 is 15 amino acids long. V was clipped by 5 bases and J by 0 bases, with 14 bases between them. The CDR3, as DNA: TGTGCCAGCAGCCTAAGGACAAAGAGCTCCTACGAGCAGTACTTC. Amino acids: CASSLRTKSSYEQYF.

The chain is built from TRBV7-9 and TRBJ2-7; D possibly corresponds to TRBD2 (6 bases). V lost 5 bases and J lost 3, with 8 bases in between. CDR1 is SEHNR and CDR2 is FQNEAQ in the germline V gene (reference sequence). The CDR3 extends over 12 amino acids. The CDR3: CASSGGSYEQYF. The CDR3 DNA is TGTGCCAGCAGCGGGGGGAGCTACGAGCAGTACTTC.

The chain has TRBV28 and TRBJ2-7, with TRBD1 matching over 8 bases. Germline loops: CDR1 MDHEN, CDR2 SYDVKM. The CDR3 contains 14 residues. V shed 3 bases, J shed 2 bases, and the junction held 3 bases outside the gene matches. CDR3 DNA sequence: TGTGCCAGCAGTTTTTCAGGGGGCGCCTACGAGCAGTACTTC. Protein sequence: CASSFSGGAYEQYF. The variable domain in full, completed from reference TRBV28 and TRBJ2-7, reads DVKVTQSSRYLVKRTGEKVFLECVQDMDHENMFWYRQDPGLGLRLIYFSYDVKMKEKGDIPEGYSVSREKKERFSLILESASTNQTSMYLCASSFSGGAYEQYFGPGTRLTVT.

This rearrangement joins TRBV6-6 to TRBJ2-7, with a possible D match to TRBD1 (6 bases). This CDR3 is built from 13 residues. Germline-derived CDR1 and CDR2 are MNHNY and SVGAGI (reference sequence). V lost 2 bases to trimming and J lost 1 base, with 6 bases between them. CDR3 sequence: CASSYGQSYEQYF. CDR3 in DNA: TGTGCCAGCAGTTACGGACAGTCCTACGAGCAGTACTTC.

The chain uses TRBV7-9 and TRBJ1-1; TRBD1 matches 7 bases. The trim removed 1 base at V and 7 bases at J, leaving 6 bases unmatched. CDR1 is SEHNR, CDR2 FQNEAQ, per germline (reference sequence). The CDR3 contains 14 residues. Here the CDR3 reads CASSLEGAGLEAFF. The CDR3 nucleotides are TGTGCCAGCAGCTTAGAGGGGGCAGGACTTGAAGCTTTCTTT.

The table lists this clone with a few counts. The CDR3 region has the DNA TGTGCCAGCAGCGTGGACAGGGGAGAGACCCAGTACTTC. It translates to CASSVDRGETQYF. The chain joins TRBV7-8 to TRBJ2-5; 9 nucleotides agree with TRBD1. CDR3 length: 13 residues. CDR1 and CDR2 (germline): SGHVS, FQNEAQ. Trimming cost V 5 bases and J 4 bases; bases outside gene matches: 2.

This chain uses TRBV28 with TRBJ1-1; 9 nucleotides agree with TRBD1. Germline trimming cut 3 bases from V and 5 bases from J; bases unmatched to any gene: 7. Germline loops: CDR1 MDHEN, CDR2 SYDVKM. CDR3 length: 15 amino acids. The CDR3 region has the DNA TGTGCCAGCAGTTTTCCGGGACAGGGATTTACTGAAGCTTTCTTT. It codes for CASSFPGQGFTEAFF.

CDR3: CASSNEGGETQYF. DNA of the CDR3: TGTGCCAGCTCCAACGAGGGGGGGGAGACCCAGTACTTC. The chain links TRBV7-9 to TRBJ2-5, with TRBD2 as a possible D gene (7 bases). The germline CDR1 and CDR2 sequences are SEHNR and FQNEAQ (reference sequence). The CDR3 is made up of 13 amino acids. V lost 8 bases to trimming and J lost 5 bases, with 15 bases between them.

The chain links TRBV6-5 to TRBJ1-2; TRBD1 is a possible D gene (6 bases). From germline, CDR1 is MNHEY and CDR2 SVGAGI. The V gene lost 0 bases and the J gene lost 7 bases, with 18 bases spanning the gap. There are 16 residues in the CDR3. The chain's CDR3 is CASSYSPQGPYSGYTF. The CDR3 DNA reads TGTGCCAGCAGTTACTCCCCTCAGGGGCCCTATAGTGGCTACACCTTC.

V gene TRBV4-3 combines with J gene TRBJ2-2; D is possibly TRBD1 (6 bases). The V end was cut by 4 bases, the J end by 7 bases, with 25 bases between. The CDR3 spans 18 residues. The V gene's germline CDR1 is LGHNA and CDR2 YSLEER. CDR3 in DNA: TGCGCCAGCAGCCCAGATATCGGACAGCTACTAAGGGACGGGGAGCTGTTTTTT. Translating it yields CASSPDIGQLLRDGELFF.

This clone was observed a handful of times. The V gene is TRBV21-1, the J gene TRBJ2-7; the D call in the table, TRBD1, was not verified against the DNA. TRBV21-1 is flagged as a pseudogene. The CDR3 contains 13 residues. DNA for the CDR3: TGTGCCAGCAGTACAGGGAGCTCCTACGAGCAGTACTTC. Amino acids: CASSTGSSYEQYF.

This rearrangement joins TRBV6-4 to TRBJ2-3; 7 bases align to TRBD1. Per the germline V gene, CDR1 is MRHNA and CDR2 is SNTAGT. This CDR3 contains 14 residues. The junction had 7 bases not matched to a gene; V was cut back by 10 bases and J by 0 bases. CDR3 region: CATRDSPSTDTQYF. The CDR3 region has the DNA TGTGCCACCCGGGACAGTCCTAGCACAGATACGCAGTATTTT.

This chain uses TRBV29-1 with TRBJ2-3, with 7 bases that match TRBD1. Germline CDR1 and CDR2: SQVTM and ANQGSEA. The CDR3 is made up of 14 amino acids. J lost 1 base, V lost 4 bases, and 5 bases had no gene match. CDR3 DNA sequence: TGCAGCGTTGTGTACACAGGGGGCACAGATACGCAGTATTTT. As protein: CSVVYTGGTDTQYF.